A selection of T cell receptor beta chains follows, all from one sample in a study of CD8+CD57+ T cells in acquired aplastic anemia. From the reads, TCRdb called clonotypes with MiXCR, one entry per CDR3 protein. The sample includes around 200,000 distinct CDR3 sequences, around 50% of them seen just once. Input material: sorted CD4+, CD8+, or CD8+CD57+ T cells (not recorded which) from PBMCs. The receptors were gathered from a human donor in good health, serving as a control. Each CDR3 is given with its conserved first and last residue. The order of the fields is D gene, CDR3 length, clone size, V gene, J gene, CDR3 DNA, CDR3 protein. A D gene is named only where the DNA matches it firmly. Clone sizes are given selectively: once, few, many, or a class where the clone is expanded.

-	14	-	TRBV5-1	TRBJ1-1	TGCGCCAGCAGCTTGGGTGGGTACAACACTGAAGCTTTCTTT	CASSLGGYNTEAFF
TRBD1	14	-	TRBV4-2	TRBJ1-1	TGTGCCAGCAGCCAAGGACAGGGGGCGCGGTGGGCTTTCTTT	CASSQGQGARWAFF
TRBD1	15	many	TRBV6-1	TRBJ2-3	TGTGCCAGCGTGTCCCGGGACAGGGGCACAGATACGCAGTATTTT	CASVSRDRGTDTQYF
TRBD1	15	many	TRBV2	TRBJ2-7	TGTGCCAGCAAGGCTGGGGGACAGGGCTACTACGAGCAGTACTTC	CASKAGGQGYYEQYF
TRBD2	14	many	TRBV20-1	TRBJ2-1	TGCAGTGCTAGCGGGGGGGCATCCTACAATGAGCAGTTCTTC	CSASGGASYNEQFF
TRBD2	16	once	TRBV2	TRBJ2-7	TGTGCCAGCAGCCTAACACTCCTAGCGGGGAGCGACGAGCAGTACTTC	CASSLTLLAGSDEQYF
-	14	-	TRBV5-6	TRBJ2-7	TGTGCCAGTAGTATAAAGGGCGGACCCTACGAGCAGTACTTC	CASSIKGGPYEQYF
TRBD2	15	-	TRBV20-1	TRBJ2-3	TGCAGTGCAACGCTAAGCGGGGGTACTACAGATACGCAGTATTTT	CSATLSGGTTDTQYF
-	14	-	TRBV3-1	TRBJ1-6	TGTGCCAGCAGCCTGCCCTTTCCCGTTTCACCCCTCCACTTT	CASSLPFPVSPLHF
-	11	many	TRBV6-2/TRBV6-3	TRBJ2-7	TGTGCCAGCAGTCATTTCACCGAGCAGTACTTC	CASSHFTEQYF
-	18	many	TRBV7-3	TRBJ1-6	TGTGCCAGCAGCGTCGGATCCCAGGAAAGCTCCTATAATTCACCCCTCCACTTT	CASSVGSQESSYNSPLHF
-	14	many	TRBV5-1	TRBJ2-3	TGCGCCAGCAGCTTTGGCAGGGCAACAGATACGCAGTATTTT	CASSFGRATDTQYF
-	13	many	TRBV6-6	TRBJ1-3	TGTGCCAGCAGCGCCCGCTCTGGAAACACCATATATTTT	CASSARSGNTIYF
-	11	-	TRBV20-1	TRBJ2-7	TGCAGTGCCGGGCAGGGGTACGAGCAGTACTTC	CSAGQGYEQYF
TRBD1	15	-	TRBV25-1	TRBJ2-7	TGTGCCAGCAGTGTCGCCCGATCCAGGGGGTACGAGCAGTACTTC	CASSVARSRGYEQYF
-	12	-	TRBV29-1	TRBJ2-7	TGCAGCGTTGACTCGGGTCGGGGCGAGCAGTACTTC	CSVDSGRGEQYF
-	15	many	TRBV19	TRBJ1-5	TGTGCCAGTAGTATTGACGATTATAGCAATCAGCCCCAGCATTTT	CASSIDDYSNQPQHF
-	14	many	TRBV19	TRBJ1-6	TGTGCCAGTAGTATCATCACAGGGAATTCACCCCTCCACTTT	CASSIITGNSPLHF
-	12	-	TRBV29-1	TRBJ2-7	TGCAGCGTTGAATCAAACGGCTACGAGCTGTACTTC	CSVESNGYELYF
-	14	few	TRBV15	TRBJ2-5	TGTGCCACCAGCAGAGATCGGGACTCTGTGACCCAGTACTTC	CATSRDRDSVTQYF
TRBD1	16	-	TRBV20-1	TRBJ1-1	TGCAGTGCTAGTATTACGGGACAGGGTTTTAACACTGAAGCTTTCTTT	CSASITGQGFNTEAFF
-	13	-	TRBV18	TRBJ1-1	TGTGCCAGCTCACAGGGGCAGAACACTGAAGCTTTCTTT	CASSQGQNTEAFF
-	13	-	TRBV2	TRBJ2-2	TGTGCCAGCAGCGTAGGGAGCACCGGGGAGCTGTTTTTT	CASSVGSTGELFF
-	13	once	TRBV29-1	TRBJ1-2	TGCAGCGTTGATTCACCTGATAACTATGGCTACACCTTC	CSVDSPDNYGYTF
TRBD1	15	once	TRBV25-1	TRBJ1-2	TGTGCCAGCAGCCCCATGGACAGGGGGATTGAGGGCTACACCTTC	CASSPMDRGIEGYTF
TRBD1	13	-	TRBV2	TRBJ1-2	TGTGCCAGCAGTGAAGGACAGGGGAACGGCTACACCTTC	CASSEGQGNGYTF
TRBD1	14	many	TRBV10-3	TRBJ2-1	TGTGCCACCGAGACGGACAGGGAAGGGAATGAGCAGTTCTTC	CATETDREGNEQFF
TRBD1	14	-	TRBV11-3	TRBJ2-7	TGTGCCAGCAGCTTAGATACAGGGGGGTACGAGCAGTACTTC	CASSLDTGGYEQYF
-	17	many	TRBV9	TRBJ2-3	TGTGCCAGCAGCGCCGGGCCAGGGGGGCCTAGCACAGATACGCAGTATTTT	CASSAGPGGPSTDTQYF
TRBD2	14	-	TRBV2	TRBJ2-1	TGTGCCAGCAGTGGGACTAGATCCTACAATGAGCAGTTCTTC	CASSGTRSYNEQFF
-	14	-	TRBV5-1	TRBJ2-7	TGCGCCAGCAGCTTGAGGACCCTCTCCTACGAGCAGTACTTC	CASSLRTLSYEQYF
-	13	-	TRBV19	TRBJ1-2	TGTGCCAGTAGTCCGACATCGGCTGGTGGCTACACCTTC	CASSPTSAGGYTF
-	14	-	TRBV25-1	TRBJ1-6	TGTGCCAGCAGTGACACAGACTCAAATTCACCCCTCCACTTT	CASSDTDSNSPLHF
-	14	-	TRBV25-1	TRBJ1-1	TGTGCCAGCAGTGTCGGAATAGGCAGCACTGAAGCTTTCTTT	CASSVGIGSTEAFF
-	13	many	TRBV5-8	TRBJ2-3	TGTGCCAGCAGCTTGTATGGAACAGATACGCAGTATTTT	CASSLYGTDTQYF
-	14	many	TRBV6-6	TRBJ1-5	TGTGCCAGCAGCCAGAATTGGGGAATCAGCCCCCAGCATTTT	CASSQNWGISPQHF
-	14	-	TRBV7-2	TRBJ2-5	TGTGCCAGCAGCACCCAGGGGGGGGAAGAGACCCAGTACTTC	CASSTQGGEETQYF
TRBD1	14	many	TRBV4-2	TRBJ1-2	TGTGCCAGCAGCCCCGGGACAGGGGAGTATGGCTACACCTTC	CASSPGTGEYGYTF
-	13	few	TRBV10-3	TRBJ2-3	TGTGCCAGCAGTTTAGGAACAGCAGATACGCAGTATTTT	CASSLGTADTQYF
-	13	-	TRBV6-5	TRBJ1-1	TGTGCCGGCAGTTACTCGAGTCCACCTGAAGCTTCCTTT	CAGSYSSPPEASF
TRBD2	15	-	TRBV20-1	TRBJ2-3	TGCAGTGCTAACGGACTAGCGGGAACCACAGATACGCAGTATTTT	CSANGLAGTTDTQYF
-	14	many	TRBV5-1	TRBJ2-7	TGCGCCAGCAGCTTGGACAGGGGAGGCTACGAGCAGTACTTC	CASSLDRGGYEQYF
-	14	many	TRBV7-2	TRBJ2-7	TGTGCCAGCAGCTTAGTTCCGGGGAACTACGAGCAGTACTTC	CASSLVPGNYEQYF
-	13	many	TRBV24-1	TRBJ2-5	TGTGCCACCAGTGATTTATTTGCCGAGACCCAGTACTTC	CATSDLFAETQYF
-	12	-	TRBV10-3	TRBJ1-1	TGTGCCATCAGTGGTTTCGACACTGAAGCTTTCTTT	CAISGFDTEAFF
-	14	-	TRBV7-2	TRBJ1-4	TGTGCCAGCAGCTTAGCGGTGGCGGGGCGTAAACTGTTTTTT	CASSLAVAGRKLFF
-	16	many	TRBV4-1	TRBJ1-1	TGCGCCAGCAGCCAAGTCAGCCGGACGGTGAACACTGAAGCTTTCTTT	CASSQVSRTVNTEAFF
TRBD1	15	-	TRBV20-1	TRBJ2-5	TGCAGTGCTATTACCGGGACAGGGGCGTCGGAGACCCAGTACTTC	CSAITGTGASETQYF